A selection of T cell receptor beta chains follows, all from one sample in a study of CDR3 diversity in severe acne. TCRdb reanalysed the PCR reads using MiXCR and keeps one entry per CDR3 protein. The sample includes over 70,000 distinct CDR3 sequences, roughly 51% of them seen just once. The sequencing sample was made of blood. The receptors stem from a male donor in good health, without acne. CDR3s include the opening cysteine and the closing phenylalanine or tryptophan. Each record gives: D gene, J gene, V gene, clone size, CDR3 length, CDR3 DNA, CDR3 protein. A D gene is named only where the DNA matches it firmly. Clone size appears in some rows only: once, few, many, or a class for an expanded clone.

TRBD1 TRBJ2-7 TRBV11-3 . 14 TGTGCCAGCAGCCCCCGGGACAGGGGGCACGAGCAGTACTTC CASSPRDRGHEQYF
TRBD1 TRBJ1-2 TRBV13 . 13 TGTGCCAGCAGTTCCGGGACAGGGGGCGGCTACACCTTC CASSSGTGGGYTF
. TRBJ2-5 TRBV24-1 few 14 TGTGCCACCAGTGCAACCACCCCGACAGAGACCCAGTACTTC CATSATTPTETQYF
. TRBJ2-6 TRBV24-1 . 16 TGTGCCACCATACACGACAGCCCCTCTGGGGCCAACGTCCTGACTTTC CATIHDSPSGANVLTF
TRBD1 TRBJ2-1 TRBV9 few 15 TGTGCCAGCACCCGGGACAGGGGCACCTACAATGAGCAGTTCTTC CASTRDRGTYNEQFF
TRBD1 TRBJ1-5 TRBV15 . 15 TGTGCCACCAGCGAACGGGACAGGGGGTGGCAGCCCCAGCATTTT CATSERDRGWQPQHF
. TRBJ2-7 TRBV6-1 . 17 TGTGCCAGCAGCATTACAAGGGCCGGGGACATGACCTACGAGCAGTACTTC CASSITRAGDMTYEQYF
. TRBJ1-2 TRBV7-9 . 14 TGTGCCAGCAGCTTAGCGCGGACGTCGGATGGCTACACCTTC CASSLARTSDGYTF
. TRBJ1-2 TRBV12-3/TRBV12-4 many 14 TGTGCCAGCACTTCTGACGGACCCAACTATGGCTACACCTTC CASTSDGPNYGYTF
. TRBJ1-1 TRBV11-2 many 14 TGTGCCAGCAGCGGCCGGACAGATTTCACTGAAGCTTTCTTT CASSGRTDFTEAFF
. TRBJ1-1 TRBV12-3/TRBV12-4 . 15 TGTGCCAGCAGTTCAAGGCGGGGGGCGAACACTGAAGCTTTCTTT CASSSRRGANTEAFF
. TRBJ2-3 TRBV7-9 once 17 TGTGCCAGCAGCTTAGATGGCAGGGGAACACAAAGAGATACGCAGTATTTT CASSLDGRGTQRDTQYF
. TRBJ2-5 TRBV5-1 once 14 TGCGCCAGCAGCCAAGAGTGGGGCCAAGGGACCCAGTACTTC CASSQEWGQGTQYF
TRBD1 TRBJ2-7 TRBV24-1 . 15 TGTGCCACCAGTGAGGGAGGGGACAGGGCCTACGAGCAGTGCTTC CATSEGGDRAYEQCF
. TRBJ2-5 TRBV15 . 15 TGTGCCACCAGCAGTTACGGGACTGGGCAAGAGACCCAGTACTTC CATSSYGTGQETQYF
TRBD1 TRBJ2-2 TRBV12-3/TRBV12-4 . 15 TGTGCCAGCAGTTTACTGGGACAGGGAGGCGGGGAGCTGTTTTTT CASSLLGQGGGELFF
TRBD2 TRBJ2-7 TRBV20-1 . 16 TGCAGTGCTAGGGGGACTAGCGGGAGGGCCACCTACGAGCAGTACTTC CSARGTSGRATYEQYF
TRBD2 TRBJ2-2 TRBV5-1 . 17 TGCGCCAGCAGCTTGGTTCCTAGCGGGAGGAACACCGGGGAGCTGTTTTTT CASSLVPSGRNTGELFF
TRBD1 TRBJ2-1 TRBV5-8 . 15 TGCGCCAGCAGCAGAACGACAGGGTCCTACGATGAGCAGTTCTTC CASSRTTGSYDEQFF
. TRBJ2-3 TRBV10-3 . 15 TGTGCCATCAGTGCCTCACAGGGAGGCACAGATACGCAGTATTTT CAISASQGGTDTQYF
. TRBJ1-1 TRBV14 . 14 TGTGCCAGCAGCCAAGTGGGTGGGGGAACTGAAGCTTTCTTT CASSQVGGGTEAFF
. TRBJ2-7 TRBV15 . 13 TGTGCCACCAGCAGAGTGGCTAACGGCGAGCAGTACTTC CATSRVANGEQYF
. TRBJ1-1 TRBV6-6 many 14 TGTGCCAGCAGTTACTCCGAGGCGAACACTGAAGCTTTCTTT CASSYSEANTEAFF
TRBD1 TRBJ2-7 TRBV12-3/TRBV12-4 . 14 TGTGCCAGCAGTTTACTGGGGCAGGGGGACGAGCAGTACTTC CASSLLGQGDEQYF
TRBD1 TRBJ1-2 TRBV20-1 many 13 TGCAGTGCTAGACCATCGACAGGGATCGACTACACCTTC CSARPSTGIDYTF
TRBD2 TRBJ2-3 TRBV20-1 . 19 TGCAGTGCTAGATTCTCCGGGACTAGCGGGAGAGGTCTCGAGGATACGCAGTATTTT CSARFSGTSGRGLEDTQYF
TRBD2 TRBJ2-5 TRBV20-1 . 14 TGCAGTGCTATCGGGCTAGCGGAGCAAGAGACCCAGTACTTC CSAIGLAEQETQYF
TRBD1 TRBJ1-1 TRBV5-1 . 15 TGCGCCAGCAGCTTCGTTCAGGGGGCGCTTGGTGAAGCTTTCTTT CASSFVQGALGEAFF
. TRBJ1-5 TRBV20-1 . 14 TGCAGTGCTAGTAAACAGGGTGTGGGTCAGCCCCAGCATTTT CSASKQGVGQPQHF
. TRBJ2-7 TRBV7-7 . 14 TGTGCTAGCAGCCGATGGGGACACTCCTACGAGCAGTACTTC CASSRWGHSYEQYF
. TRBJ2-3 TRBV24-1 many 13 TGTGCCACCGGAGCCCAGGCCACAGATACGCAGTATTTT CATGAQATDTQYF
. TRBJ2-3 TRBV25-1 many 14 TGTGCCAGCAGTGAAGATTGGGGAGGAGATACGCAGTATTTT CASSEDWGGDTQYF
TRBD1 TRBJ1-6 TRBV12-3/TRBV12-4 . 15 TGTGCCAGCAGATCCAGGGGGCGAGGTAATTCACCCCTCCACTTT CASRSRGRGNSPLHF
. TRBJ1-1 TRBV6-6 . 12 TGTGCCAGCAGTTACCCAAGACCTGAAGCTTTCTTT CASSYPRPEAFF
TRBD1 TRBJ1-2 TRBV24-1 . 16 TGTGCCACCAGTGATGCCGCGACAGGGGTTGGGTATGGCTACACCTTC CATSDAATGVGYGYTF
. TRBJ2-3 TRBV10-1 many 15 TGCGCCAGCAGTGAATTCGGGGATGGCACAGATACGCAGTATTTT CASSEFGDGTDTQYF
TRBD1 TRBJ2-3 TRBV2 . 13 TGTGCCAGCAGAACTACAGGGGGCAATACGCAGTATTTT CASRTTGGNTQYF